The present T cell receptor (beta chain) was sequenced within a study of identical twins' blood T cells. Study details: Roughly 6 alpha and about 6 beta libraries together yielded about 52 million reads.

Using its own MiXCR run on the 5' RACE reads, TCRdb lists one record per CDR3 protein. The sample includes 400,000 or so distinct CDR3 sequences, roughly 28% seen only once; the top ten take around 5.6%. As to this clonotype: The target antigen is unknown.

Study conclusions and caveats: Shared environment remains a possible cause of twin similarity.

Sequencing was carried out using PBMCs. This clonotype originated in a woman aged 18-55 years in good health.

In nucleotides, the CDR3 is TGCGCCAGCAGCTTCAGGACGGAAAACTTAGCGGAAAAGGCCTACGAGCAGTACTTC. Translating it yields CASSFRTENLAEKAYEQYF. This chain joins TRBV4-3 and TRBJ2-7, with a tentative D call TRBD2 (6 bases). V was pared by 5 bases and J by 2 bases, with 28 bases between. Per the germline V gene, CDR1 is LGHNA and CDR2 is YSLEER. This CDR3 comprises 19 residues.